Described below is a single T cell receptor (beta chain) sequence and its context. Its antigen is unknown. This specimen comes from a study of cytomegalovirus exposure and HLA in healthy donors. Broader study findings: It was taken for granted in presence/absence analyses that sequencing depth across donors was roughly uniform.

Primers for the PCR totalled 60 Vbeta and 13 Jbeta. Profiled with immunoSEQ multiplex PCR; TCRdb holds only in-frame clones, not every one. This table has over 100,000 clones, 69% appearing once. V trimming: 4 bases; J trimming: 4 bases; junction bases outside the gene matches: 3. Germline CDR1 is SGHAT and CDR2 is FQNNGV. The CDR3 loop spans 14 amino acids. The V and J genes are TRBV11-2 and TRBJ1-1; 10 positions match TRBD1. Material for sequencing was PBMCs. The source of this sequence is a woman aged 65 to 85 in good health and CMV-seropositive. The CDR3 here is CASSWRTGGTEAFF. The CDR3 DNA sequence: TGTGCCAGCAGCTGGCGGACAGGGGGCACTGAAGCTTTCTTT.